This T cell receptor (beta chain) is from a study of T cell repertoires in cytomegalovirus infection. Study summary: It was the public TCR beta signatures that indicated both CMV infection and matching HLA type.

General study results and limits: The study found HLA-C-restricted CMV-specific TCR beta clonotypes dominating the ex vivo response.

The germline V gene encodes CDR1 SGHTA and CDR2 FQGNSA. Trimming cost V 3 bases and J 1 base, with 7 bases left between them. There are 13 residues in the CDR3. This clonotype was counted many times. No antigen is known for it. TCRdb reprocessed the reads with MiXCR, giving one entry per CDR3 protein. The sample has fewer than 650,000 distinct CDR3 sequences; 40% are singletons. V usage is TRBV7-2 and J usage is TRBJ2-7; D gene ambiguous. The receptor was derived from a human donor in good health (CMV status not recorded). Some clones in this sample may be carry-over from other donors' samples. The source was cultured PBMCs, collected from culture after CMV antigen stimulation. The CDR3 reads CASSFGISYEQYF. Here the CDR3 DNA reads TGTGCCAGCAGCTTTGGGATTTCCTACGAGCAGTACTTC.